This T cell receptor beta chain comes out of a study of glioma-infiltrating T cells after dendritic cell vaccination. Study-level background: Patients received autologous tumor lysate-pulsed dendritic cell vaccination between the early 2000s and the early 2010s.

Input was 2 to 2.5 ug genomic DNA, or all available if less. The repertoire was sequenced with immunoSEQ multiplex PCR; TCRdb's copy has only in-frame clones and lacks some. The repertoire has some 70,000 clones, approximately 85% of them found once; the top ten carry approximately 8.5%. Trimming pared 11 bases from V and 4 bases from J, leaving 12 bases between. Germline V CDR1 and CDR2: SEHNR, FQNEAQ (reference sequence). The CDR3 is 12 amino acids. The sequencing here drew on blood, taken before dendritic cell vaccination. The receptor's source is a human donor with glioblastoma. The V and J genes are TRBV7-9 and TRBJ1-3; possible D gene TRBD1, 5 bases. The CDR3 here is CAGGDPGNTIYF. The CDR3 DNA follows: TGTGCCGGCGGGGACCCCGGAAACACCATATATTTT.